A single T cell receptor beta chain is shown here with its context. In the original analysis: For nucleated cells, counts were estimated from reference gene primer amplification. Method: immunoSEQ multiplex PCR; TCRdb's copy keeps in-frame clones and lacks some. The V and J calls and clone size are taken from that table; D and trimming were inferred from the DNA. The data hold some 490,000 clones, with 75% to 90% observed a single time. These data are taken from a study of blood T cell repertoires in COVID-19. The CDR3 length is 12 residues. The germline V gene encodes CDR1 MDHEN and CDR2 SYDVKM. The V segment lost 8 bases and the J segment 2 bases; nucleotides outside the gene matches: 3.

The specimen sequenced was peripheral blood. The rearrangement uses TRBV28 and TRBJ2-7, with 7 nucleotides matching TRBD1. The sequence came from a human donor in a cohort sampled during active COVID-19. The CDR3 here is CASRDRAYEQYF. CDR3 coding DNA: TGTGCCAGCCGGGACAGAGCCTACGAGCAGTACTTC.